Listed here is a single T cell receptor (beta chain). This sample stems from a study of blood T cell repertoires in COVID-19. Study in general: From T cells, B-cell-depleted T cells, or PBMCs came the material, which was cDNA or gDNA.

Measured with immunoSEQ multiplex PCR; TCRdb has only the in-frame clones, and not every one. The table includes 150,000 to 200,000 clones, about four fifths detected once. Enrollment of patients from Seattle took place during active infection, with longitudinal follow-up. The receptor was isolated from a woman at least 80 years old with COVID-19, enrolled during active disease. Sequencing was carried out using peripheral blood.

The CDR3 reads CASSFPGGYNEQFF. For the CDR3, the DNA is TGCGCCAGCAGCTTTCCCGGCGGTTACAATGAGCAGTTCTTC. V is TRBV5-1 and J is TRBJ2-1, with D uncertain. Deletions cut 2 bases from V and 4 bases from J, with 10 bases between. CDR1 is SGHRS, CDR2 YFSETQ, per germline. The CDR3 is 14 residues long.